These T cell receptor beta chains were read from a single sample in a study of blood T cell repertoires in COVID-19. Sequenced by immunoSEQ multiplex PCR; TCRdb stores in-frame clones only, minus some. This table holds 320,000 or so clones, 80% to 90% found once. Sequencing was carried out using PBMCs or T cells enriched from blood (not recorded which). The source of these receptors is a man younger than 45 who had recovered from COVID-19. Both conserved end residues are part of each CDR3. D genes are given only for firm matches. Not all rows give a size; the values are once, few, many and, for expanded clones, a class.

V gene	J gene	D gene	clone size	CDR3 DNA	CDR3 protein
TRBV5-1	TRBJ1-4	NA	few	TGCGCCAGCAGCTTGGACAGGGTGGGCGGCAAAGATGAAAAACTGTTTTTT	CASSLDRVGGKDEKLFF
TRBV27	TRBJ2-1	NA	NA	TGTGCCAGCAGCCCTGACTGGAGCTCCTACAATGAGCAGTTCTTC	CASSPDWSSYNEQFF
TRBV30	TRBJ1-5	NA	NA	TGTGCCTGGAGTGGTTCAGGCAATCAGCCCCAGCATTTT	CAWSGSGNQPQHF
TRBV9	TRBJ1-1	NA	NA	TGTGCCAGCAGCGCTCGGGGGAACACTGAAGCTTTCTTT	CASSARGNTEAFF
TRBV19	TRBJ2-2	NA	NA	TGTGCCAGTAGTATATCGGTGGGAGCCGGGGAGCTGTTTTTT	CASSISVGAGELFF
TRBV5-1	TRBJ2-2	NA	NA	TGCGCCAGCAGCTTGATAGTCGGGGAGCTGTTTTTT	CASSLIVGELFF
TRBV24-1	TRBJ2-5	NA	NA	TGTGCCACCAGTGAAAGGCGGGCAGGGGACCAAGAGACCCAGTACTTC	CATSERRAGDQETQYF
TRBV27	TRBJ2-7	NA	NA	TGTGCCAGCAGTTCAGTTTTTTCGCGTCAGGGGTCCTACGAGCAGTACTTC	CASSSVFSRQGSYEQYF
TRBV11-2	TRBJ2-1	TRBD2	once	TGTGCCAGCAGCTTTTGGGCCGCGGGGGGGTTAATGGAGCAGTTCTTC	CASSFWAAGGLMEQFF
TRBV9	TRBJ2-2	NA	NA	TGTGCCAGCAGCGTAGATCTCTCGGACACCGGGGAGCTGTTTTTT	CASSVDLSDTGELFF
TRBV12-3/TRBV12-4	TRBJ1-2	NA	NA	TGTGCCAGCAGTTCGTCGGGGAATGATGGCTACACCTTC	CASSSSGNDGYTF
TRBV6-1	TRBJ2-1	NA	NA	TGTGCCAGCAGTGTACAGGGCGCTAGCTCCTACAATGAGCAGTTCTTC	CASSVQGASSYNEQFF
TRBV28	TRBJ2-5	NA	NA	TGTGCCAGCAGCTCCTATCACCGGGTGTCGGACCAAGAGACCCAGTACTTC	CASSSYHRVSDQETQYF
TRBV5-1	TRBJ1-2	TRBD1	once	TGCGCCAGCAGCTGGGACAGGGCAGGTGGCTACACCTTC	CASSWDRAGGYTF
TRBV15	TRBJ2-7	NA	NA	TGTGCCACCAGCAGCCAGGACAGAATCATTTACGAGCAGTACTTC	CATSSQDRIIYEQYF
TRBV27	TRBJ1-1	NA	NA	TGTGCCAGCAGTCTAAATCCGAGGGAGGACACTGAAGCTTTCTTT	CASSLNPREDTEAFF
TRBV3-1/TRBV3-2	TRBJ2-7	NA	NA	TGTGCCAGCAGCCAAGTGGCTCGGGGCTACGAGCAGTACTTC	CASSQVARGYEQYF
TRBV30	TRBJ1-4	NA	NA	TGTGCCTGGAGTGGCAGGATTACAACTAATGAAAAACTGTTTTTT	CAWSGRITTNEKLFF
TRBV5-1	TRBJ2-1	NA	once	TGCGCCAGCAGCTTCCAGGGTGCTAACAATGAGCAGTTCTTC	CASSFQGANNEQFF
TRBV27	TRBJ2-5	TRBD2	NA	TGTGCCAGCAGTTTATCAGCGGGGGACGGGGCGAATGAGACCCAGTACTTC	CASSLSAGDGANETQYF
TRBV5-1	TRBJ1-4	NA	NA	TGCGCCAGCAGCTTGGAGGGGGTAGAGAAACTGTTTTTT	CASSLEGVEKLFF
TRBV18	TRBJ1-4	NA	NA	TGTGCCAGCTCACCACAAAGTGACAGTCCTCAACTGTTTTTT	CASSPQSDSPQLFF
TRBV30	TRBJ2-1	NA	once	TGTGCCTGGAGTGGAATAGCGGTGTACAATGAGCAGTTCTTC	CAWSGIAVYNEQFF
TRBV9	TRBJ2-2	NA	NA	TGTGCCAGCAGCGTATCCTACACCGGGGAGCTGTTTTTT	CASSVSYTGELFF
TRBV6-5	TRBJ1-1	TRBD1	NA	TGTGCCAGCAGTTACTCACAGGGGGCTTTTGGGACTGAAGCTTTCTTT	CASSYSQGAFGTEAFF
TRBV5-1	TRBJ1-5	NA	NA	TGCGCCAGCAGCCCAGGACAGAATCAGCCCCAGCATTTT	CASSPGQNQPQHF
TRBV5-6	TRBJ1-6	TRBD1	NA	TGTGCCAGCAGCCTGATGGACAGGGGTTTGGCACCCCTCCACTTT	CASSLMDRGLAPLHF
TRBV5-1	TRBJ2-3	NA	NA	TGCGCCAGCAGTCTCAACAGTGATACGCAGTATTTT	CASSLNSDTQYF
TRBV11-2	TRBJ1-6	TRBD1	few	TGTGCCAGCAGGATGGTACCAGGGGGGTATAATTCACCCCTCCACTTT	CASRMVPGGYNSPLHF
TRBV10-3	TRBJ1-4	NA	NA	TGTGCCATCAGTGAAGGGGCGCAAACTAATGAAAAACTGTTTTTT	CAISEGAQTNEKLFF
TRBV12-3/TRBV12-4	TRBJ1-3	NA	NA	TGTGCCAGCAGATCAACAACTGGAAACACCATATATTTT	CASRSTTGNTIYF
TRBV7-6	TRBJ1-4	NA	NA	TGTGCCAGCAGCCAGGCCCCCAGGGAGGATAATGAAAAACTGTTTTTT	CASSQAPREDNEKLFF
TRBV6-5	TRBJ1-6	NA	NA	TGTGCCAGCAGTTACTCGCCGAGCTCCTATAATTCACCCCTCCACTTT	CASSYSPSSYNSPLHF
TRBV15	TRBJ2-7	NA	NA	TGTGCCACCAGCGAGCAGGGGCCCGAGCAGTACTTC	CATSEQGPEQYF
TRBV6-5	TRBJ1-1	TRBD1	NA	TGTGCCAGCAGTACACCTCAGGGGGTTGAGACTGAAGCTTTCTTT	CASSTPQGVETEAFF
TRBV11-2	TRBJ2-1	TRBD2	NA	TGTGCCAGCAGCGGTCGGACTAGCGGGGGGGCCTACAATGAGCAGTTCTTC	CASSGRTSGGAYNEQFF
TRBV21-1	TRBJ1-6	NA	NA	TGTGCCAGCACCACACGTAGAGGACAGGGAAGGCTGGAGAATTCACCCCTCCACTTT	CASTTRRGQGRLENSPLHF
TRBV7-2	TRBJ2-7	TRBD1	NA	TGTGCCACCGCCCCCCGGACAGGGCCTGTGAGCTACGAGCAGTACTTC	CATAPRTGPVSYEQYF
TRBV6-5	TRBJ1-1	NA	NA	TGTGCCAGCAGGAACAACCCGTGGACTGAAGCTTTCTTT	CASRNNPWTEAFF
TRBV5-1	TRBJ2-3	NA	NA	TGCGCCAGCAGCTTGGCTATCGCAGATACGCAGTATTTT	CASSLAIADTQYF
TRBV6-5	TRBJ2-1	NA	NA	TGTGCCAGCACCCCATTTGGGGCAGGGAACAATGAGCAGTTCTTC	CASTPFGAGNNEQFF
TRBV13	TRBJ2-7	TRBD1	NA	TGTGCCAGCAGCCCCGGGACAGGGGGCCACGAGCAGTACTTC	CASSPGTGGHEQYF